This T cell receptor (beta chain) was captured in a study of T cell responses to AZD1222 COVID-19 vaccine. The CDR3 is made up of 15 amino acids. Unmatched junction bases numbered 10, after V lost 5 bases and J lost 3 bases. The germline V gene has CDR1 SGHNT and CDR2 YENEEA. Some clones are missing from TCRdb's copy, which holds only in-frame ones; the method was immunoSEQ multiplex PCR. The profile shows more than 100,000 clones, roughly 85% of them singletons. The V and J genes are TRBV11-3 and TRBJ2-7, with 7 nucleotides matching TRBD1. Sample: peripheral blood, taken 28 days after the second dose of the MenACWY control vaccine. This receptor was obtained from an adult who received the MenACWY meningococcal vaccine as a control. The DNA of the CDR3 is TGTGCCAGCAGCAACTTGGGGACAGAGATCTACGAGCAGTACTTC. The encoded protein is CASSNLGTEIYEQYF.